Following are 21 T cell receptor beta chains from one sample sequenced in a study of response to subunit inactivated influenza vaccine. MiXCR, applied by TCRdb to the RT-PCR reads, yields one record per CDR3 protein. The sample contains about 650,000 distinct CDR3 sequences, 15% to 18% of which appear only once. The specimen was PBMCs from blood, collected 11 to 12 days after vaccination. The receptor source for this set is a man in his fifties or sixties who received an inactivated influenza vaccine.

This clonotype came up a few times. The rearrangement links TRBV7-2 to TRBJ2-7, with D hard to call. Trimming removed 3 bases from V and 4 bases from J, with 7 bases in between. The CDR3 consists of 12 residues. Germline V lookup: CDR1 SGHTA, CDR2 FQGNSA. The CDR3 protein is CASSFWQYEQYF. In DNA, the CDR3 is TGTGCCAGCAGCTTTTGGCAGTACGAGCAGTACTTC.

This clonotype was counted many times. The chain couples TRBV6-1 to TRBJ1-1; D gene uncertain. V dropped 4 bases and J dropped 0 bases, with 9 bases sitting between them. Germline CDR1 is MNHNS and CDR2 is SASEGT. This CDR3 region has 14 residues. The DNA for the CDR3 is TGTGCCAGCAGTGTTCTTAGAATGAACACTGAAGCTTTCTTT. Amino acids: CASSVLRMNTEAFF.

This clonotype has a handful of counts. This chain uses TRBV30 with TRBJ2-2; D remains ambiguous. V lost 4 bases to trimming and J lost 4 bases, with 13 bases between them. The CDR3 is 14 amino acids. Per germline, CDR1 GTSNPN and CDR2 SVGIG (reference sequence). This CDR3 is CAWNRGRFTGELFF. DNA of the CDR3: TGTGCCTGGAATAGAGGTCGCTTCACCGGGGAGCTGTTTTTT.

V is TRBV3-1 and J is TRBJ2-1, with D uncertain. The V gene's germline CDR1 is LGHDT and CDR2 YNNKEL (reference sequence). There are 13 residues in the CDR3. Trimming cost V 1 base and J 8 bases, with 9 bases left between them. The CDR3: CASSQVRAHEQFF. DNA of the CDR3: TGTGCCAGCAGCCAAGTCCGGGCGCATGAGCAGTTCTTC.

The chain is built from TRBV20-1 and TRBJ1-1; the D is unclear. Germline V gene sequence: CDR1 DFQATT, CDR2 SNEGSKA (reference sequence). Between the trimmed V and J ends, which lost 1 base and 7 bases, there was a span of 7 bases. The CDR3 extends over 11 amino acids. CDR3 sequence (DNA): TGCAGTGCTAGAGGTCCATTTGAAGCTTTCTTT. Translation: CSARGPFEAFF.

The CDR3 loop reads CASSPQGRADTQYF. CDR3 DNA: TGTGCCAGCTCACCACAGGGAAGGGCAGATACGCAGTATTTT. V and J are TRBV18 and TRBJ2-3, with D unclear. This CDR3 contains 14 residues. CDR1 and CDR2 (germline): KGHSH, LQKENI. V was shortened by 1 base and J by 4 bases, with 9 bases between the two germline ends. Using reference TRBV18 and TRBJ2-3 for the parts outside the CDR3, the full variable domain is NAGVMQNPRHLVRRRGQEARLRCSPMKGHSHVYWYRQLPEEGLKFMVYLQKENIIDESGMPKERFSAEFPKEGPSILRIQQVVRGDSAAYFCASSPQGRADTQYFGPGTRLTVL.

The chain links TRBV20-1 to TRBJ1-1; TRBD1 aligns across 9 bases. The J segment lost 1 base and the V segment lost 3 bases, leaving 0 bases of the junction unmatched. Germline V gene data show CDR1 as DFQATT and CDR2 as SNEGSKA (reference sequence). The CDR3 spans 13 residues. The CDR3: CSARTGGNTEAFF. The CDR3 nucleotides read TGCAGTGCTAGGACAGGGGGGAACACTGAAGCTTTCTTT.

V usage is TRBV6-2 or TRBV6-3 and J usage is TRBJ2-5; D possibly uses TRBD1 or TRBD2 (5 bases each). Germline V gene lookup returns CDR1 MNHEY and CDR2 SVGEGT. The CDR3 is made up of 13 amino acids. Trimming pared 2 bases from V and 5 bases from J, leaving 9 bases between. Written as DNA, the CDR3 is TGTGCCAGCAGTTACGGGGGAAGGGAGACCCAGTACTTC. Its translation: CASSYGGRETQYF.

The chain is built from TRBV20-1 and TRBJ2-5, with unresolved D. Germline CDR1 is DFQATT and CDR2 is SNEGSKA (reference sequence). V gave up 4 bases and J gave up 5 bases, with 8 bases separating them. The CDR3 is 11 amino acids. CDR3 sequence reads: CSAIDGETQYF. Written as DNA, the CDR3 is TGCAGTGCTATTGATGGTGAGACCCAGTACTTC.

The rearrangement links TRBV29-1 to TRBJ2-1; the match to TRBD2 covers 7 bases. Germline V gene lookup returns CDR1 SQVTM and CDR2 ANQGSEA. CDR3 length: 16 residues. The junction had 14 bases not matched to a gene; V was cut back by 3 bases and J by 6 bases. CDR3 residues: CSVDSRLADAGNEQFF. CDR3 bases: TGCAGCGTTGATAGTAGGCTAGCGGATGCTGGCAATGAGCAGTTCTTC.

In this sample, this clonotype turned up a few times. The gene calls are TRBV9 and TRBJ2-7, with D perhaps TRBD1 (6 bases). The CDR3 has 14 residues. V was trimmed by 3 bases and J by 3 bases, leaving 13 bases between them. Per germline, CDR1 SGDLS and CDR2 YYNGEE. The CDR3 coding sequence is TGTGCCAGCAGCGGGGACACAAACGACTACGAGCAGTACTTC. Protein sequence: CASSGDTNDYEQYF.

This clonotype was seen more than once but under ten times. V and J are TRBV4-1 and TRBJ1-1, with D perhaps TRBD1 (5 bases). The germline V gene encodes CDR1 MGHRA and CDR2 YSYEKL. With 1 base removed from V and 6 bases from J, the gap between germline ends came to 9 bases. CDR3 length: 13 residues. DNA of the CDR3: TGCGCCAGCAGCCAAGTGGGAGGGGCTGAAGCTTTCTTT. Protein: CASSQVGGAEAFF.

This clonotype was seen more than once but under ten times. The DNA for the CDR3 is TGTGCCAGCAGCCGGGGCGGGGCGGGGGACATCTACGAGCAGTACTTC. Amino acid sequence: CASSRGGAGDIYEQYF. This chain joins TRBV4-2 and TRBJ2-7, with D maybe TRBD2 (7 bases). In germline, CDR1 is LGHNA, CDR2 YNFKEQ. V was cut by 4 bases and J by 3 bases, with 19 bases left in between. This CDR3 comprises 16 residues.

This clonotype was seen more than once but under ten times. The rearrangement joins TRBV4-2 to TRBJ2-2; the match to TRBD1 covers 12 bases. The CDR3 has 18 amino acids. Germline trimming cut 4 bases from V and 4 bases from J; bases unmatched to any gene: 10. The germline gives CDR1 LGHNA, CDR2 YNFKEQ. This CDR3 reads CASSRTGTGGSGTGELFF. For the CDR3, the DNA is TGTGCCAGCAGCCGCACCGGGACAGGGGGCTCTGGCACCGGGGAGCTGTTTTTT.

This chain uses TRBV5-1 with TRBJ2-3, with no clear D. Trimming stripped 4 bases from V and 2 bases from J, with 14 bases between. The CDR3 has 15 amino acids. Germline lookup yields CDR1 SGHRS and CDR2 YFSETQ. DNA for the CDR3: TGCGCCAGCAGCAGCCGGCCGCAGAACACAGATACGCAGTATTTT. This sequence encodes CASSSRPQNTDTQYF.

The chain has TRBV7-8 and TRBJ2-2, with 9 bases that match TRBD2. V trimming: 4 bases; J trimming: 0 bases; junction bases outside the gene matches: 3. CDR3 length equals 16 residues. The germline gives CDR1 SGHVS, CDR2 FQNEAQ. CDR3 in amino acids: CASSSRLAANTGELFF. The DNA for the CDR3 is TGTGCCAGCAGCTCAAGACTAGCGGCGAACACCGGGGAGCTGTTTTTT.

Of note for this clonotype: A much larger clone sits a single nucleotide away, making a read error possible. V is TRBV5-6 and J is TRBJ2-6, with D unclear. The CDR3 runs 17 residues. CDR1 and CDR2 (germline): SGHDT, YYEEEE. This chain's CDR3 is CAGSLGRLRSGANVLTF. The CDR3 DNA is TGTGCCGGCAGTCTAGGACGCCTGAGGTCTGGGGCCAACGTCCTGACTTTC.

This clonotype has at least ten counts. The gene calls are TRBV7-2 and TRBJ2-3; D is unresolved. There are 19 residues in the CDR3. Germline V lookup: CDR1 SGHTA, CDR2 FQGNSA. With 3 bases removed from V and 0 bases from J, the gap between germline ends came to 22 bases. The CDR3: CASSFALILSVKSTDTQYF. In nucleotides, the CDR3 is TGTGCCAGCAGCTTCGCTTTAATTCTTTCTGTTAAAAGCACAGATACGCAGTATTTT.

This clonotype was seen only a few times. The CDR3 region has the DNA TGCGCCAGCAGCTTGGGGACAGGGAATGGTGATGAGCAGTTCTTC. Encoded protein: CASSLGTGNGDEQFF. The chain employs TRBV5-1 and TRBJ2-1; 8 nucleotides agree with TRBD1. The CDR3 covers 15 residues. Germline CDR1 is SGHRS and CDR2 is YFSETQ. The ends lost 0 bases at V and 8 bases at J; junction bases unmatched: 7.

This clonotype was seen many times. The chain recombines TRBV12-3 or TRBV12-4 with TRBJ1-3, with a weak D call TRBD1 (5 bases). The germline V and J ends were trimmed by 6 bases and 0 bases, with 12 bases remaining between them. The CDR3 consists of 15 residues. CDR3 amino acids: CASSTSRGSGNTIYF. The CDR3 DNA sequence: TGTGCCAGCAGCACCTCAAGGGGCTCTGGAAACACCATATATTTT.

This clonotype was counted between two and nine times. V and J are TRBV27 and TRBJ1-2; D perhaps matches TRBD1 (5 bases). Germline CDR1 reads MNHEY; CDR2 reads SMNVEV (reference sequence). The CDR3 contains 16 residues. V was clipped by 1 base and J by 6 bases, with 18 bases between them. CDR3 in DNA: TGTGCCAGCAGTTTATTTCAATCTGGGGCCAATAATGGCTACACCTTC. This sequence encodes CASSLFQSGANNGYTF.